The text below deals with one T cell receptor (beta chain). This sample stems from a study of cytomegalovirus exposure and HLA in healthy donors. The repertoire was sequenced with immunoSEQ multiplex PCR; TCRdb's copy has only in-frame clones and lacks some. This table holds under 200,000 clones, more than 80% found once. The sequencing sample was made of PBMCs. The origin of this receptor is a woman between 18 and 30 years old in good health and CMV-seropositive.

CDR3 in amino acids: CASSLIPEETQYF. CDR3 sequence (DNA): TGTGCCAGCAGCTTAATCCCAGAAGAGACCCAGTACTTC. The chain links TRBV7-3 to TRBJ2-5; D unresolved. From germline, CDR1 is SGHTA and CDR2 FQGTGA. Trimming took off 1 base at V and 3 bases at J, with 6 bases between the two ends. This CDR3 has 13 residues.